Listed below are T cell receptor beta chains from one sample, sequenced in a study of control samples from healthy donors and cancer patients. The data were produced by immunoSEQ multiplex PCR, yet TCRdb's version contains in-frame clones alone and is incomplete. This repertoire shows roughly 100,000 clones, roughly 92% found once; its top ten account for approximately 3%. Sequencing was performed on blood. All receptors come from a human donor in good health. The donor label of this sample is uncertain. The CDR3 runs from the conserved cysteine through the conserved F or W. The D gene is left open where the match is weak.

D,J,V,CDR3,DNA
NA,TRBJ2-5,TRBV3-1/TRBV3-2,CASSQEGRRETQYF,TGTGCCAGCAGCCAAGAAGGCCGGAGAGAGACCCAGTACTTC
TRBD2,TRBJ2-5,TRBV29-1,CSVGGGPEETQYF,TGCAGCGTTGGGGGGGGACCAGAAGAGACCCAGTACTTC
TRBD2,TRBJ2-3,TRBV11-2,CASSPRTSGGTFAQYF,TGTGCCAGCAGCCCCCGGACTAGCGGGGGGACATTCGCGCAGTATTTT
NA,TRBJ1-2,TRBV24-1,CATSDPGAGSNGYTF,TGTGCCACCAGTGACCCCGGTGCGGGATCGAACGGCTACACCTTC
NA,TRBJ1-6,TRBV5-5,CASSLAERTRLALHF,TGTGCCAGCAGCTTGGCCGAAAGGACCCGATTGGCCCTCCACTTT
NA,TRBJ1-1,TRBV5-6,CASSLLEGRAFF,TGTGCCAGCAGCTTGCTGGAAGGTAGGGCTTTCTTT
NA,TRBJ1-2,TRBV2,CASTSWDSPGYGYTF,TGTGCCAGCACAAGTTGGGACTCTCCTGGGTATGGCTACACCTTC
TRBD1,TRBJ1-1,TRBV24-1,CATSDSGQVNTEAFF,TGTGCCACCAGTGATTCTGGACAGGTAAACACTGAAGCTTTCTTT
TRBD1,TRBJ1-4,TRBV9,CASSVEQGNGKLFF,TGTGCCAGCAGCGTAGAACAGGGGAACGGAAAACTGTTTTTT
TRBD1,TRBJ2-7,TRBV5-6,CASSKGQGSLSYEQYF,TGTGCCAGCAGCAAAGGACAGGGCTCCCTCTCCTACGAGCAGTACTTC
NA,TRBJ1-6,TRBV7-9,CASIGAVPNSPLHF,TGTGCCAGCATCGGGGCAGTACCAAATTCACCCCTCCACTTT
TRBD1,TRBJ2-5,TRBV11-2,CASSEQGVETQYF,TGTGCCAGCAGTGAACAGGGGGTCGAGACCCAGTACTTC
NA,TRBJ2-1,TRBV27,CASRHRRSNNEQFF,TGTGCCAGCAGACACAGGAGATCCAACAATGAGCAGTTCTTC
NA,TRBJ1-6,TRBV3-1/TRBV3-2,CASSQGRISPLHF,TGTGCCAGCAGCCAGGGGCGGATTTCACCCCTCCACTTT
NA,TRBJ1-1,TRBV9,CASSVGVGTHTEAFF,TGTGCCAGCAGCGTAGGCGTGGGAACCCACACTGAAGCTTTCTTT
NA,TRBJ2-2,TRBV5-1,CASSLGTVNTGELFF,TGCGCCAGCAGCCTCGGGACGGTGAACACCGGGGAGCTGTTTTTT
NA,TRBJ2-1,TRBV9,CASSVGGWGSGRDSYNEQFF,TGTGCCAGCAGCGTAGGCGGCTGGGGATCGGGGCGAGACTCCTACAATGAGCAGTTCTTC
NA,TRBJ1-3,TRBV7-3,CASSSQAGNTIYF,TGTGCCAGCAGCTCCCAGGCTGGAAACACCATATATTTT
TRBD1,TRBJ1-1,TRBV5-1,CASSGTGTTNTEAFF,TGCGCCAGCAGTGGGACAGGGACTACGAACACTGAAGCTTTCTTT
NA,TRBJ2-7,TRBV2,CASRARDGGYEQYF,TGTGCCAGCAGGGCTAGGGACGGAGGCTACGAGCAGTACTTC
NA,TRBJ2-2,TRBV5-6,CASSLAARFTGELFF,TGTGCCAGCAGCTTGGCCGCGCGGTTCACCGGGGAGCTGTTTTTT
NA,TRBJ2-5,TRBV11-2,CASSPNARSWETQYF,TGTGCCAGCAGCCCCAACGCCAGGAGCTGGGAGACCCAGTACTTC
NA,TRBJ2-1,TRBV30,CAWSLGALTGNEQFF,TGTGCCTGGAGTTTGGGGGCCCTTACGGGCAATGAGCAGTTCTTC
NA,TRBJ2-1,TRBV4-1,CASSQTAIYNEQFF,TGCGCCAGCAGCCAGACAGCAATCTACAATGAGCAGTTCTTC